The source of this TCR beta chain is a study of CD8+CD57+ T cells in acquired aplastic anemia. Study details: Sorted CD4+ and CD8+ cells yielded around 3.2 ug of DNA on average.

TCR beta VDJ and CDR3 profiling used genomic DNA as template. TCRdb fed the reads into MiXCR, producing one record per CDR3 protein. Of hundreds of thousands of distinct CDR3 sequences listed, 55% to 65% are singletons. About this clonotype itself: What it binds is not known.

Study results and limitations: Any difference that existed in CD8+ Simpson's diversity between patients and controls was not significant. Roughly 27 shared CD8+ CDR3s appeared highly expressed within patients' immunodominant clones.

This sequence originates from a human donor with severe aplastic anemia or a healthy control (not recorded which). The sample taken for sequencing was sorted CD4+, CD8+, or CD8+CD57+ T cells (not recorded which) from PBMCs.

The CDR3 loop is CASSSMGLAGDNEQYF. CDR3 bases: TGTGCCAGCAGCTCCATGGGGCTAGCGGGGGATAATGAGCAGTACTTC. The rearrangement joins TRBV9 to TRBJ2-7, with TRBD2 matching over 10 bases. V was pared by 4 bases and J by 7 bases, with 14 bases of the junction left unmatched. CDR1 is SGDLS, CDR2 YYNGEE, per germline. The CDR3 spans 16 residues.